This T cell receptor beta chain was recorded in a study of radiotherapy plus CTLA-4 blockade in lung cancer. Assay: immunoSEQ multiplex PCR; the TCRdb copy retains only in-frame clones and omits some. The data show approximately 46,000 clones, with 70% to 90% seen just once and about 27% held by the top ten. Overall study findings and caveats: Response, reportedly, was best predicted by interferon-beta along with early blood T cell clone dynamics. Clones of tumor-derived TCRs expanded in blood after radiotherapy plus ipilimumab.

The V segment lost 6 bases and the J segment 11 bases; nucleotides outside the gene matches: 12. Germline V gene data show CDR1 as MDHEN and CDR2 as SYDVKM. The CDR3 is made up of 13 amino acids. Comments on this clone: Its antigen is currently unknown.

Ipilimumab CTLA-4 blockade and focal radiation were given to patients with chemo-refractory metastatic non-small-cell lung cancer. Specimen: peripheral blood, collected from a patient treated with radiotherapy plus ipilimumab. The J gene is TRBJ1-1, the V gene TRBV28; 7 positions agree with TRBD1. This clonotype was sampled from a human donor with non-small cell lung cancer whose response to radiotherapy plus ipilimumab could not be evaluated. The CDR3 DNA reads TGTGCCAGCAGCCGGGGACAGACCCCAGGGGCTTTCTTT. Amino acids: CASSRGQTPGAFF.